This T cell receptor beta chain was obtained from a study of Ad26.COV2.S vaccination and SARS-CoV-2 variants. Only a few counts were recorded for this clone. Germline loops: CDR1 PRHDT, CDR2 FYEKMQ (reference sequence). V was clipped by 2 bases and J by 0 bases, with 11 bases between them. The CDR3 has 15 residues. Using immunoSEQ multiplex PCR, the repertoire was profiled, and TCRdb retains in-frame clones only, with some absent. The profile shows around 250,000 clones, more than 70% of them singletons. As to treatment: roughly 20 received Ad26.COV2.S at low or high dose, single or two shots; about 5 received placebo; per-sample allocation not given. Day 63 after the first vaccine or placebo injection was the time point for sampling. The administered vaccine (an Ad26 vector) expressed Wuhan-strain SARS-CoV-2 spike.

The genes are TRBV13 and TRBJ2-7; D gene uncertain. Sequences were derived from peripheral blood, sampled in a trial of Ad26.COV2.S vaccine versus placebo. This sequence was found in a person aged 18 to 65 who received the Ad26.COV2.S COVID-19 vaccine or a placebo. Written as DNA, the CDR3 is TGTGCCAGCAGCTTAAGAATACGATCCTCCTACGAGCAGTACTTC. This encodes CASSLRIRSSYEQYF. Supplemented by reference TRBV13 and TRBJ2-7, the full variable domain reads AAGVIQSPRHLIKEKRETATLKCYPIPRHDTVYWYQQGPGQDPQFLISFYEKMQSDKGSIPDRFSAQQFSDYHSELNMSSLELGDSALYFCASSLRIRSSYEQYFGPGTRLTVT.